The 19 T cell receptor beta chains below were found in one sample sequenced in a study of cytomegalovirus exposure and HLA in healthy donors (dated by TCRdb to 2015 to 2018). The protocol used for the library was the immunoSEQ multiplex PCR assay. For the multiplex PCR, a mixture combining 60 forward primers for TCR Vbeta segments and 13 reverse primers for TCR Jbeta segments was used. TCRdb carries this immuneACCESS record with in-frame sequences only. Its versions omit some clonotypes, under half of them owing to an unresolved V gene in the studies checked, with the rest unexplained. The sample table contains over 150,000 clones; only one count was recorded for roughly 80% of them. The biggest ten clones account for more than 4% of the sample. Input material: PBMCs. These TCRs come from a middle-aged man in good health and CMV-seronegative.

The J gene is TRBJ2-3, the V gene TRBV7-8; weak D call: TRBD2 (7 bases). The CDR3 sequence is 15 residues long. Between the trimmed V and J ends, which lost 0 bases and 2 bases, there was a span of 9 bases. Germline V lookup: CDR1 SGHVS, CDR2 FQNEAQ. CDR3 sequence (DNA): TGTGCCAGCAGCTTAGCGGGGGGGCCCACAGATACGCAGTATTTT. Amino acids: CASSLAGGPTDTQYF.

This chain links TRBV27 with TRBJ2-7, with 10 bases aligning to TRBD1. The V segment lost 7 bases and the J segment 7 bases; nucleotides outside the gene matches: 10. CDR1 and CDR2 (germline): MNHEY, SMNVEV (reference sequence). CDR3 length: 14 amino acids. The CDR3 coding sequence is TGTGCCAGCACCCTCCGACAGGGGGCGGTTGAGCAGTACTTC. It codes for CASTLRQGAVEQYF.

V usage is TRBV27 and J usage is TRBJ1-1, with a weak D call TRBD1 (5 bases). The V and J ends lost 5 bases and 1 base respectively, with 11 bases between them. Germline lookup yields CDR1 MNHEY and CDR2 SMNVEV (reference sequence). CDR3 size: 14 residues. CDR3 sequence: CASSTRVRNTEAFF. The CDR3 nucleotides read TGTGCCAGCAGTACCAGGGTGAGGAACACTGAAGCTTTCTTT.

This sequence joins TRBV27 and TRBJ1-4; D ambiguous. The CDR3 has 14 residues. V was clipped by 3 bases and J by 8 bases, with 13 bases between them. CDR1 is MNHEY, CDR2 SMNVEV, per germline (reference sequence). CDR3 in amino acids: CASSLVGPVEKLFF. In DNA, the CDR3 is TGTGCCAGCAGTTTGGTTGGTCCAGTCGAAAAACTGTTTTTT.

The chain carries TRBV7-9 and TRBJ1-4, with unresolved D. The V end lost 0 bases, the J end lost 8 bases, and 7 bases lay between the germline ends. There are 13 residues in the CDR3. Germline V gives CDR1 SEHNR, CDR2 FQNEAQ (reference sequence). CDR3 loop: CASSLATGEKLFF. The CDR3 nucleotides read TGTGCCAGCAGCTTAGCGACGGGAGAAAAACTGTTTTTT. Full variable domain (remainder filled in from reference TRBV7-9 and TRBJ1-4): DTGVSQNPRHKITKRGQNVTFRCDPISEHNRLYWYRQTLGQGPEFLTYFQNEAQLEKSRLLSDRFSAERPKGSFSTLEIQRTEQGDSAMYLCASSLATGEKLFFGSGTQLSVL.

The V and J genes are TRBV9 and TRBJ2-7, with TRBD2 matching over 8 bases. V lost 0 bases to trimming and J lost 2 bases; unmatched junction nucleotides: 7. This CDR3 is built from 16 residues. The V gene's germline CDR1 is SGDLS and CDR2 YYNGEE. The CDR3 DNA is TGTGCCAGCAGCGTAGGGTTCGGGGGGGACACCTACGAGCAGTACTTC. This gives the protein CASSVGFGGDTYEQYF.

V is TRBV11-2 and J is TRBJ2-7, with a tentative D call TRBD1 (6 bases). The CDR3 is 16 amino acids. Trimming shortened V by 5 bases and J by 4 bases, and 21 bases separated the two germline ends. Germline V gene sequence: CDR1 SGHAT, CDR2 FQNNGV. This chain's CDR3 is CASSRTTGTGKYEQYF. The CDR3 DNA sequence: TGTGCCAGCAGCCGCACCACCGGAACAGGGAAATACGAGCAGTACTTC. The variable domain in full, with the rest retrieved from reference TRBV11-2 and TRBJ2-7, is EAGVAQSPRYKIIEKRQSVAFWCNPISGHATLYWYQQILGQGPKLLIQFQNNGVVDDSQLPKDRFSAERLKGVDSTLKIQPAKLEDSAVYLCASSRTTGTGKYEQYFGPGTRLTVT.

This clone was picked up one time. The gene calls are TRBV2 and TRBJ1-2; 8 nucleotides agree with TRBD1. Trimming cost V 4 bases and J 8 bases; bases outside gene matches: 6. The CDR3 is 13 amino acids. The germline CDR1 and CDR2 sequences are SNHLY and FYNNEI. The CDR3 reads CASSVDRGGGYTF. In DNA form, the CDR3 reads TGTGCCAGCAGTGTAGACAGGGGAGGGGGCTACACCTTC.

The gene calls are TRBV27 and TRBJ1-2; D is ambiguous. The length of the CDR3 is 14 residues. Trimming left V 3 bases short and J 3 bases short, with 11 bases between. Germline V gene data show CDR1 as MNHEY and CDR2 as SMNVEV (reference sequence). In nucleotides, the CDR3 is TGTGCCAGCAGTTTGAGGAGTTGGGACTATGGCTACACCTTC. Translating it yields CASSLRSWDYGYTF.

This chain connects TRBV18 to TRBJ2-7, with 7 bases aligning to TRBD2. Germline CDR1 and CDR2: KGHSH and LQKENI. Unmatched junction bases numbered 12, after V lost 6 bases and J lost 4 bases. The CDR3 is 15 residues long. In nucleotides, the CDR3 is TGTGCCAGCTCCACCGGGTCTAGCGGATTATACGAGCAGTACTTC. Translating gives CASSTGSSGLYEQYF.

The chain couples TRBV18 to TRBJ1-4, with 7 bases aligning to TRBD1. Germline V gene sequence: CDR1 KGHSH, CDR2 LQKENI. V lost 1 base and J lost 3; bases outside the gene matches: 2. This CDR3 region has 15 residues. The chain's CDR3 is CASSPQGAANEKLFF. The CDR3 DNA is TGTGCCAGCTCACCACAGGGGGCAGCTAATGAAAAACTGTTTTTT.

This clone was recorded only once. The genes are TRBV25-1 and TRBJ2-5; 8 bases fit TRBD1. CDR1 and CDR2 (germline): MGHDK, SYGVNS. The length of the CDR3 is 16 residues. The V and J ends lost 3 bases and 2 bases, in that order; junction bases with no gene match: 8. The CDR3, as DNA: TGTGCCAGCAGTGATGTATCAGGGGGCTGGCAAGAGACCCAGTACTTC. Its protein is CASSDVSGGWQETQYF.

CDR3 region: CASSLTTGLGDTQYF. The CDR3 nucleotides are TGTGCCAGCAGCCTCACCACAGGGTTAGGAGATACGCAGTATTTT. V and J are TRBV28 and TRBJ2-3; tentatively, D is TRBD1 (6 bases). This CDR3 contains 15 residues. The germline gives CDR1 MDHEN, CDR2 SYDVKM. Between the trimmed V and J ends, which lost 6 bases and 5 bases, there was a span of 18 bases.

The chain carries TRBV6-5 and TRBJ2-3, with 10 bases lining up with TRBD2. CDR1 and CDR2 (germline): MNHEY, SVGAGI. This CDR3 region has 16 residues. After removal of 0 bases from V and 4 bases from J, the junction contained 4 bases not matched to a gene. The CDR3 sequence is CASSYSSLAGPDTQYF. CDR3 nucleotide sequence: TGTGCCAGCAGTTACTCGTCACTAGCGGGGCCAGATACGCAGTATTTT.

V gene TRBV28 combines with J gene TRBJ1-1; possible D gene TRBD1, 6 bases. Germline V gene data show CDR1 as MDHEN and CDR2 as SYDVKM. Trimming cost V 6 bases and J 3 bases, with 17 bases left between them. The CDR3 runs to 15 residues. The CDR3 DNA follows: TGTGCCAGCAGGTCAACAGGGAGTTGGTACACTGAAGCTTTCTTT. Translation gives CASRSTGSWYTEAFF.

This sequence joins TRBV19 and TRBJ1-5; 10 positions match TRBD1. The V segment lost 4 bases and the J segment 2 bases; nucleotides outside the gene matches: 5. Germline CDR1 and CDR2: LNHDA and SQIVND (reference sequence). CDR3 size: 16 residues. This CDR3 reads CASSNRDRGGNQPQHF. The CDR3, as DNA: TGTGCCAGTAGTAACCGGGACAGGGGTGGCAATCAGCCCCAGCATTTT.

This clone came up a few times. The genes are TRBV7-9 and TRBJ2-6; D is undetermined. There are 15 residues in the CDR3. In germline, CDR1 is SEHNR, CDR2 FQNEAQ (reference sequence). V was clipped by 5 bases and J by 0 bases, with 8 bases between them. The CDR3 loop reads CASSLQASGANVLTF. In DNA, the CDR3 is TGTGCCAGCAGCCTCCAGGCCTCTGGGGCCAACGTCCTGACTTTC.

This rearrangement joins TRBV5-4 to TRBJ2-1, with D possibly TRBD2 on 5 matching bases. The CDR3 totals 17 residues. The germline V and J ends were trimmed by 0 bases and 2 bases, with 15 bases remaining between them. Germline-derived CDR1 and CDR2 are SGHNT and YYREEE (reference sequence). DNA for the CDR3: TGTGCCAGCAGCTTGGATGCGGGCAGGACCCCCTACAATGAGCAGTTCTTC. Protein sequence: CASSLDAGRTPYNEQFF.

The chain links TRBV6-1 to TRBJ1-2; maybe TRBD1 (5 bases). Germline V gene lookup returns CDR1 MNHNS and CDR2 SASEGT. V was clipped by 3 bases and J by 7 bases, with 18 bases between them. This CDR3 region has 15 residues. CDR3 residues: CASSDVGLSFCGYTF. CDR3 in DNA: TGTGCCAGCAGTGACGTGGGACTGTCGTTCTGTGGCTACACCTTC.